The sequence of this TCR beta chain was determined in a study of cytomegalovirus exposure and HLA in healthy donors. Findings and caveats of the study: A reported reduction in N-insertions relative to the 666-donor mean was seen in an Asian-associated ancestry cluster in a later analysis. The classifier reportedly diagnosed cytomegalovirus status with high sensitivity and specificity. Links to common viral pathogens appeared, in a later analysis, for several of the most significant clusters.

Of note for this clone: What it binds is not known.

Germline V lookup: CDR1 MDHEN, CDR2 SYDVKM. The length of the CDR3 is 9 residues. The ends were cut back, 10 bases at V and 4 bases at J, with 5 bases in the middle. The PCR was carried out with 60 Vbeta primers and 13 Jbeta primers. Assay: immunoSEQ multiplex PCR; the TCRdb copy retains only in-frame clones and omits some. The profile covers about 110,000 clones, with over 70% appearing a single time and less than 3% taken by the ten largest. The J gene is TRBJ2-7, the V gene TRBV28, with unresolved D. Sequencing was done on a sample of PBMCs. The sequence was collected from a female donor in good health and CMV-seronegative. In DNA form, the CDR3 reads TGTGCCACCGGTTACGAGCAGTACTTC. It translates to CATGYEQYF.